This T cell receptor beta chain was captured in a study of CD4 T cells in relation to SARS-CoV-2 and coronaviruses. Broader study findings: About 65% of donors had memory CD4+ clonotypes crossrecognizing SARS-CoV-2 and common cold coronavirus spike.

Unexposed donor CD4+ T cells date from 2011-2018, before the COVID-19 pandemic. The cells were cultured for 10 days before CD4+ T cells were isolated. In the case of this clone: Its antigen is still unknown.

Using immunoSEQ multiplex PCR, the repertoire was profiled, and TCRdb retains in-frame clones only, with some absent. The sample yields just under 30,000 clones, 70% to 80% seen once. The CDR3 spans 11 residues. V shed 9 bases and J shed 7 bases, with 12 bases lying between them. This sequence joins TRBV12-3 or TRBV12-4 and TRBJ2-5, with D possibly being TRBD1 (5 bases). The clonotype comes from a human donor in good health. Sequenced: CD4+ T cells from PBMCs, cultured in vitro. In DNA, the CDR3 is TGTGCCAGACGTGTTAGGGGGACCCAGTACTTC. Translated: CARRVRGTQYF.